The entry below gives a single T cell receptor beta chain sequence along with its context. The antigen is not known. A much larger clone differs by one base, so this may be a read error. Both blood RNA, taken from unsorted whole blood, and germline DNA were extracted. Infection with HBV was chronic in patients; they were treatment-naive. Prior to the surgical procedure, about 3.7 milliliters of peripheral blood were collected. The data belong to a study of tumor-infiltrating lymphocytes in primary liver carcinoma. Study-wide results and caveats: Tumor tissue displayed a significantly greater top-250-clone fraction than blood (p = 0.039).

A constant-region primer primed TCR beta cDNA synthesis from 400 to 600 ng of total RNA. A slightly modified ARM-PCR protocol with three nested multiplex PCR rounds produced these TCR beta libraries. For 10 cycles apiece, the opening two PCR rounds ran with TRBV1-TRBV30 forward primers and a C-beta reverse primer. One entry per CDR3 protein results from TCRdb running MiXCR on the multiplex PCR reads. This table has around 210,000 distinct CDR3 sequences, almost 65% appearing once. Germline CDR1 and CDR2: SGHRS and YFSETQ. Trimming pared 4 bases from V and 1 base from J, leaving 11 bases between. CDR3 length: 15 amino acids.

The clonotype originates from a woman in her sixties or seventies with primary liver carcinoma and hepatitis B virus infection. The sequenced sample was peripheral blood. The chain is built from TRBV5-1 and TRBJ2-2; no firm D call. CDR3 amino acids: CASSPRLGNTGELFF. The CDR3 coding sequence is TGCGCCAGCAGCCCTAGGCTAGGGAACACCGGGGAGCTGTTTTTT.